Listed below are T cell receptor beta chains from one sample, sequenced in a study of T cells in localized non-small cell lung cancer. Profiled with immunoSEQ multiplex PCR; TCRdb holds only in-frame clones, not every one. The repertoire consists of several thousand clones, with approximately 50% occurring once and the leading ten covering 2.5% to 3.5%. The sample here was lymph node tissue, taken before any cancer treatment. The receptors come from a female donor older than 55 with stage I lung adenocarcinoma. CDR3s include the opening cysteine and the closing phenylalanine or tryptophan. A D gene is named only where the DNA matches it firmly. A row's size may be missing; if present it is once, few, many or a size class.

v_gene	abundance	j_gene	len	d_gene	CDR3aa	CDR3nt
TRBV11-3	few	TRBJ2-1	15	NA	CASSLGDITYNEQFF	TGTGCCAGCAGCCTAGGGGACATAACCTACAATGAGCAGTTCTTC
TRBV7-5	NA	TRBJ2-5	14	NA	CASSAGLAGETQYF	TGTGCCAGCAGCGCCGGGTTAGCGGGGGAGACCCAGTACTTC
TRBV30	NA	TRBJ1-1	15	NA	CAWSVLGGMNTEAFF	TGTGCCTGGAGTGTACTTGGGGGTATGAACACTGAAGCTTTCTTT
TRBV6-8	NA	TRBJ2-6	17	TRBD1	CASSWRTGEAGANVLTF	TGTGCCAGCAGTTGGAGGACAGGGGAGGCTGGGGCTAACGTCCTGACTTTC
TRBV14	NA	TRBJ2-1	15	NA	CASSQDGGSYNEQFF	TGTGCCAGCAGCCAAGATGGCGGGTCCTACAATGAGCAGTTCTTC
TRBV5-1	NA	TRBJ2-7	16	TRBD2	CASSQAAGAGGYEQYF	TGCGCCAGCAGCCAAGCGGCGGGAGCGGGAGGCTACGAGCAGTACTTC
TRBV18	NA	TRBJ1-1	13	NA	CASSPGLNTEAFF	TGTGCCAGCTCGCCAGGGTTGAACACTGAAGCTTTCTTT
TRBV28	NA	TRBJ2-7	15	TRBD1	CASRPGTGGIYEQYF	TGTGCCAGCAGACCCGGGACAGGGGGTATTTACGAGCAGTACTTC
TRBV18	NA	TRBJ2-1	13	TRBD2	CASSPSGGNEQFF	TGTGCCAGCTCACCATCGGGGGGGAATGAGCAGTTCTTC
TRBV29-1	NA	TRBJ1-1	12	NA	CSVDALRGQAFF	TGCAGCGTCGACGCCCTTCGGGGGCAAGCTTTCTTT
TRBV2	few	TRBJ2-3	14	NA	CASRDPWGGDTQYF	TGTGCCAGCAGGGACCCGTGGGGAGGAGATACGCAGTATTTT
TRBV4-1	few	TRBJ1-1	15	NA	CASSQGPAGNTEAFF	TGCGCCAGCAGCCAAGGGCCAGCAGGGAACACTGAAGCTTTCTTT
TRBV11-3	few	TRBJ2-3	15	NA	CASSFRDQSTDTQYF	TGTGCCAGCAGCTTCCGGGACCAAAGCACAGATACGCAGTATTTT
TRBV28	NA	TRBJ1-2	14	NA	CASSRWRESGGYTF	TGTGCCAGCAGCCGTTGGAGGGAGAGTGGTGGCTACACCTTC
TRBV9	few	TRBJ2-7	15	TRBD1	CASSPRDRGTTEQYF	TGTGCCAGCAGCCCCAGGGACAGGGGGACTACCGAGCAGTACTTC
TRBV19	NA	TRBJ1-1	17	TRBD1	CASSIGGSGGKNTEAFF	TGTGCCAGTAGTATAGGAGGGTCAGGGGGCAAGAACACTGAAGCTTTCTTT
TRBV18	NA	TRBJ1-1	15	TRBD1	CASSLGTGGNTEAFF	TGTGCCAGCTCACTTGGGACAGGGGGGAACACTGAAGCTTTCTTT
TRBV4-1	few	TRBJ1-1	15	TRBD1	CASSQAGQGNTEAFF	TGCGCCAGCAGCCAAGCAGGACAGGGGAACACTGAAGCTTTCTTT
TRBV30	NA	TRBJ1-6	17	TRBD1	CAWSADRGVDYGSPLHF	TGTGCCTGGAGTGCGGACAGGGGAGTAGACTATGGTTCACCCCTCCACTTT
TRBV19	NA	TRBJ2-7	14	TRBD1	CASSGGTGSYEQYF	TGTGCCAGTAGTGGCGGGACAGGCTCCTACGAGCAGTACTTC
TRBV30	NA	TRBJ2-3	14	NA	CAWSVRGGGDTQYF	TGTGCCTGGAGTGTACGAGGTGGAGGAGATACGCAGTATTTT
TRBV9	NA	TRBJ1-5	14	NA	CASSGGGGNQPQHF	TGTGCCAGCAGTGGCGGGGGAGGCAATCAGCCCCAGCATTTT
TRBV6-8	NA	TRBJ2-6	15	NA	CASSLKASGANVLTF	TGTGCCAGCAGCCTCAAGGCCTCTGGGGCCAACGTCCTGACTTTC
TRBV6-8	NA	TRBJ1-3	13	NA	CAITRVGGNTIYF	TGTGCCATCACCAGGGTCGGAGGAAACACCATATATTTT
TRBV6-8	NA	TRBJ2-1	16	TRBD2	CASSVEAGTSGNEQFF	TGTGCCAGCAGTGTGGAGGCCGGGACTAGCGGCAATGAGCAGTTCTTC
TRBV19	NA	TRBJ2-5	14	NA	CASSVGQVAETQYF	TGTGCCAGTTCCGTGGGGCAGGTAGCTGAGACCCAGTACTTC
TRBV6-8	NA	TRBJ1-6	12	NA	CASSLDVPPLHF	TGTGCCAGCAGTCTGGACGTGCCACCCCTCCACTTT
TRBV6-8	NA	TRBJ2-1	13	TRBD2	CAITSGGGNEQFF	TGTGCCATCACTAGCGGGGGCGGAAATGAGCAGTTCTTC
TRBV30	few	TRBJ2-1	12	TRBD2	CAWSGAGVGQFF	TGTGCCTGGAGTGGGGCGGGGGTCGGGCAGTTCTTC
TRBV19	once	TRBJ1-3	14	NA	CASKVGQGENTIYF	TGTGCCAGCAAGGTGGGGCAGGGCGAAAACACCATATATTTT
TRBV9	few	TRBJ2-3	14	NA	CASSEAALADTQYF	TGTGCCAGCAGTGAAGCGGCCCTAGCGGATACGCAGTATTTT
TRBV30	NA	TRBJ2-7	13	TRBD1	CAWTTQGAFEQYF	TGTGCCTGGACGACACAGGGGGCGTTTGAGCAGTACTTC
TRBV18	NA	TRBJ1-5	15	TRBD1	CASSPQKTGGLPQHF	TGTGCCAGCTCACCACAGAAGACAGGGGGTCTTCCCCAGCATTTT
TRBV19	NA	TRBJ2-3	16	TRBD2	CASSRLAGERTDTQYF	TGTGCCAGTAGTAGACTAGCGGGTGAAAGAACAGATACGCAGTATTTT
TRBV19	once	TRBJ1-1	14	NA	CASRTGTKNTEAFF	TGTGCCAGTAGAACCGGGACCAAGAACACTGAAGCTTTCTTT
TRBV6-8	few	TRBJ1-1	13	NA	CAASLFGNTEAFF	TGTGCCGCGTCCCTTTTTGGGAACACTGAAGCTTTCTTT
TRBV15	NA	TRBJ1-5	15	NA	CATSRDRARGQPQHF	TGTGCCACCAGCAGAGATAGAGCTCGGGGGCAGCCCCAGCATTTT
TRBV6-8	NA	TRBJ1-2	13	NA	CASSALRDGGYTF	TGTGCCAGCAGTGCGCTCCGGGACGGGGGCTACACCTTC
TRBV11-3	NA	TRBJ2-1	14	NA	CASSYLQGYNEQFF	TGTGCCAGCAGCTACCTTCAGGGTTACAATGAGCAGTTCTTC
TRBV6-7	NA	TRBJ1-6	17	NA	CASSYSLRTSNNSPLHF	TGTGCCAGCAGTTACTCATTAAGGACATCTAATAATTCACCCCTCCACTTT
TRBV19	NA	TRBJ1-5	15	NA	CASSIGRQIHQPQHF	TGTGCCAGTAGTATAGGAAGACAGATACATCAGCCCCAGCATTTT
TRBV6-8	few	TRBJ2-5	17	NA	CASSSATGTRGQETQYF	TGTGCCAGCAGTTCCGCTACAGGGACCAGGGGCCAAGAGACCCAGTACTTC
TRBV29-1	NA	TRBJ1-2	12	NA	CSVDFQSYGYTF	TGCAGCGTTGACTTCCAGAGCTATGGCTACACCTTC
TRBV30	few	TRBJ2-4	14	NA	CAWSVRGPKNIQYF	TGTGCCTGGAGTGTACGAGGACCCAAAAACATTCAGTACTTC
TRBV6-8	medium-sized	TRBJ2-3	17	TRBD2	CASSYGAGGPRTDTQYF	TGTGCCAGCAGTTATGGTGCGGGAGGGCCTCGCACAGATACGCAGTATTTT
TRBV6-8	NA	TRBJ2-1	15	TRBD1	CASSRGTGHNNEQFF	TGTGCCAGCAGCCGCGGGACAGGGCACAACAATGAGCAGTTCTTC
TRBV7-6	few	TRBJ1-6	19	TRBD1	CASSWVHGQASSYNSPLHF	TGTGCCAGCAGCTGGGTCCATGGACAGGCAAGCTCCTATAATTCACCCCTCCACTTT
TRBV6-8	medium-sized	TRBJ2-6	16	NA	CASSSGRPSGANVLTF	TGTGCCAGCAGTTCTGGCAGGCCGTCAGGGGCCAACGTCCTGACTTTC
TRBV19	NA	TRBJ1-5	16	NA	CASSSPKVVSNQPQHF	TGTGCCAGTAGCTCCCCCAAGGTCGTTAGCAATCAGCCCCAGCATTTT
TRBV30	NA	TRBJ2-1	15	NA	CAWRASGAPYNEQFF	TGTGCCTGGAGGGCCTCGGGGGCCCCCTACAATGAGCAGTTCTTC
TRBV28	NA	TRBJ1-2	14	NA	CASTPTGRFYGYTF	TGTGCCAGTACCCCCACAGGGCGTTTCTATGGCTACACCTTC
TRBV23-1	NA	TRBJ1-1	14	NA	CASRQSGRDTEAFF	TGCGCCAGCCGACAGTCAGGGAGGGACACTGAAGCTTTCTTT
TRBV28	NA	TRBJ1-5	15	NA	CASSLDSDSNQPQHF	TGTGCCAGCAGTTTGGACAGTGACAGCAATCAGCCCCAGCATTTT
TRBV30	NA	TRBJ1-1	12	TRBD1	CAWETGGTEAFF	TGTGCCTGGGAGACAGGGGGAACTGAAGCTTTCTTT
TRBV11-3	few	TRBJ1-2	17	NA	CASSLDVGAYDNYGYTF	TGTGCCAGCAGCTTAGATGTGGGGGCCTACGACAACTATGGCTACACCTTC
TRBV11-3	medium-sized	TRBJ2-4	14	NA	CASSPSGRGDIQYF	TGTGCCAGCAGCCCCTCAGGACGGGGAGACATTCAGTACTTC
TRBV11-3	few	TRBJ1-5	16	NA	CASSYGGQRSNQPQHF	TGTGCCAGCAGCTATGGGGGGCAGAGAAGCAATCAGCCCCAGCATTTT